Listed here is a single T cell receptor beta chain. Its specificity is unknown. This specimen comes from a study of high-grade serous ovarian cancer treatment subgroups. The overall study: Mean per sample: around 14,000 reads, around 7,100 unique TCR beta rearrangements. Notes on the study in general: Tumors within one patient showed repertoire similarity of 0.11 to 0.79.

Tumor samples were taken before definitive surgery or chemotherapy. Libraries were prepared by immunoSEQ multiplex PCR; TCRdb keeps only in-frame clonotypes and omits some of them. The sample holds about 7,700 clones, approximately 78% seen once. Germline V lookup: CDR1 MNHEY, CDR2 SMNVEV (reference sequence). CDR3 size: 15 residues. Trimming took off 7 bases at V and 8 bases at J, with 23 bases between the two ends. The chain is built from TRBV27 and TRBJ1-2, with a weak D call TRBD1 (6 bases). Sequences were obtained from tumor tissue. This receptor was obtained from a human donor with high-grade serous ovarian cancer. DNA of the CDR3: TGTGCCAGCAATATAAAGGCGGAGGGGGTGGGCGGCTACACCTTC. This encodes CASNIKAEGVGGYTF.